This TCR beta chain is from a study of OX40 agonist ivuxolimab in advanced cancers. On the study more broadly: The patients received agonistic anti-OX40 (CD134) antibody ivuxolimab.

The CDR3 covers 16 residues. After removal of 3 bases from V and 8 bases from J, the junction contained 9 bases not matched to a gene. Per germline, CDR1 SGHTA and CDR2 FQGNSA. Profiled with immunoSEQ multiplex PCR; TCRdb holds only in-frame clones, not every one. This sample yields about 88,000 clones, of which about 86% are seen a single time; around 1.5% belongs to the top ten. As concerns this clone: Its target is unknown.

A history of autoimmune disease or systemic immunosuppression excluded patients. Findings and caveats of the study: Both CD4+ and CD8+ T cell populations in blood had undergone clonal expansion by week 6 at 0.1 to 3.0 mg/kg. Some patients without response likewise showed low normalized clonal expansion.

This sequence was found in an adult with an advanced solid tumor such as melanoma, head and neck, liver or kidney cancer. V usage is TRBV7-2 and J usage is TRBJ2-1, with 11 bases lining up with TRBD2. The sample consisted of CD4+ or CD8+ T cells sorted from blood, taken in a trial of the OX40 agonist ivuxolimab. CDR3 residues: CASSFRSGRAMDEQFF. As DNA, the CDR3 is TGTGCCAGCAGCTTCCGTAGCGGGAGGGCCATGGATGAGCAGTTCTTC. Together with reference TRBV7-2 and TRBJ2-1, the CDR3 gives the full variable domain: GAGVSQSPSNKVTEKGKDVELRCDPISGHTALYWYRQSLGQGLEFLIYFQGNSAPDKSGLPSDRFSAERTGGSVSTLTIQRTQQEDSAVYLCASSFRSGRAMDEQFFGPGTRLTVL.